This record concerns one TCR beta chain sequence. Its cognate antigen is unknown. The data were produced by immunoSEQ multiplex PCR, yet TCRdb's version contains in-frame clones alone and is incomplete. This table has fewer than 60,000 clones, approximately 79% appearing once. This specimen belongs to a study of OX40 agonist ivuxolimab in advanced cancers. Study-level information: Each dose-escalation patient presented with hepatocellular carcinoma, melanoma, renal cell or head and neck cancer. Broader study findings: Nonresponders, in some cases, also had low normalized T-cell clonal expansion. In the 0.1 to 3.0 mg/kg range, CD4+ and CD8+ blood T cells had expanded clonally by week 6.

V dropped 4 bases and J dropped 10 bases, with 16 bases sitting between them. The CDR3 loop spans 14 amino acids. The germline CDR1 and CDR2 sequences are LNHDA and SQIVND (reference sequence). Here the sequenced sample was CD4+ or CD8+ T cells sorted from blood, taken in a trial of the OX40 agonist ivuxolimab. This receptor was identified in an adult with an advanced solid tumor such as melanoma, head and neck, liver or kidney cancer. V usage is TRBV19 and J usage is TRBJ1-4, with D tentatively TRBD1 (6 bases). DNA for the CDR3: TGTGCCAGTAGTACCACAGGGAATGCGGGAAAACTGTTTTTT. This sequence encodes CASSTTGNAGKLFF.